One sample yielded the 30 T cell receptor beta chains listed below, sequenced in a study of T-cell reconstitution after alpha-beta-depleted transplantation in children. A library of TCRbeta sequences, prepared with unique molecular identifiers, was generated. TCRdb passed the PCR reads through MiXCR, listing each CDR3 protein once. The sample lists a few hundred thousand distinct CDR3 sequences; just over 20% were seen once. The sample consisted of PBMCs from the stem cell graft donor, taken from the stem cell graft. The receptor set was obtained from a human donor who donated a stem cell graft to a child with acute myeloid leukemia.

The table lists this clonotype with a few counts. The CDR3: CSARNLAGGGYEQYF. The CDR3 bases are TGCAGTGCTAGAAATCTAGCGGGAGGTGGCTACGAGCAGTACTTC. V and J are TRBV20-1 and TRBJ2-7, with 11 bases identical to TRBD2. Trimming at V came to 2 bases and at J to 3 bases, leaving 6 bases not matched to a gene. This CDR3 is 15 amino acids long. The germline gives CDR1 DFQATT, CDR2 SNEGSKA (reference sequence).

The chain has TRBV5-1 and TRBJ2-5; TRBD1 might be the D (6 bases). With 4 bases removed from V and 3 bases from J, the gap between germline ends came to 16 bases. From germline, CDR1 is SGHRS and CDR2 YFSETQ. The CDR3 runs 15 residues. CDR3 DNA: TGCGCCAGCAGCCTTTACAGGGTCCCCAAAGAGACCCAGTACTTC. Amino acid sequence: CASSLYRVPKETQYF.

The chain links TRBV18 to TRBJ2-7; D may be TRBD2 (5 bases). The CDR3 has 16 amino acids. V was trimmed by 0 bases and J by 0 bases, leaving 12 bases between them. Looked up from germline, CDR1 is KGHSH and CDR2 is LQKENI. The CDR3 nucleotides read TGTGCCAGCTCACCACCCCTACGACGGGACTCCTACGAGCAGTACTTC. Protein: CASSPPLRRDSYEQYF.

The J gene is TRBJ2-7, the V gene TRBV4-1; no clear D. The CDR3 is made up of 14 amino acids. V was trimmed by 0 bases and J by 3 bases, leaving 9 bases between them. Germline V CDR1 and CDR2: MGHRA, YSYEKL. The CDR3 protein is CASSQDLPVYEQYF. Here the CDR3 DNA reads TGCGCCAGCAGCCAAGATCTTCCAGTCTACGAGCAGTACTTC.

In this sample, this clonotype turned up many times. The rearrangement links TRBV20-1 to TRBJ1-1; weak D call: TRBD1 (6 bases). CDR3 length: 13 residues. V lost 4 bases, J lost 4 bases, and 13 bases lay in between. Germline V gene data show CDR1 as DFQATT and CDR2 as SNEGSKA (reference sequence). The CDR3: CSATGDWSTEAFF. The CDR3 nucleotides are TGCAGTGCTACAGGGGATTGGAGCACTGAAGCTTTCTTT.

The chain is built from TRBV9 and TRBJ2-3; D possibly matches TRBD1 or TRBD2 (5 bases each). The CDR3 consists of 15 residues. Trimming cost V 0 bases and J 2 bases, with 10 bases left between them. Germline CDR1 reads SGDLS; CDR2 reads YYNGEE. CDR3 protein: CASSVASGATDTQYF. The CDR3 DNA follows: TGTGCCAGCAGCGTAGCTTCCGGGGCCACAGATACGCAGTATTTT.

This clonotype was detected once. The chain employs TRBV7-8 and TRBJ2-7; 8 bases agree with TRBD1. CDR1 SGHVS and CDR2 FQNEAQ come from the germline V gene. V was clipped by 4 bases and J by 2 bases; unmatched bases: 4. The CDR3 runs to 14 residues. CDR3 residues: CASSYGQGPYEQYF. The DNA of the CDR3 is TGTGCCAGCAGCTACGGACAGGGCCCCTACGAGCAGTACTTC.

The sample holds a few counts of this clonotype. The CDR3 sequence is CASSGVAGRNEQFF. CDR3 nucleotides: TGTGCCAGCAGTGGCGTAGCGGGGCGAAATGAGCAGTTCTTC. The chain uses TRBV6-4 and TRBJ2-1, with 8 bases identical to TRBD2. The germline V gene has CDR1 MRHNA and CDR2 SNTAGT. This CDR3 has 14 amino acids. The junction had 6 bases not matched to a gene; V was cut back by 4 bases and J by 7 bases.

This clonotype occurred many times. The rearrangement links TRBV13 to TRBJ2-7; the match to TRBD2 covers 11 bases. Germline V gene data show CDR1 as PRHDT and CDR2 as FYEKMQ (reference sequence). The CDR3 length is 17 residues. Trimming cost V 0 bases and J 4 bases; bases outside gene matches: 8. For the CDR3, the DNA is TGTGCCAGCAGCTTAGGGGGTTTAGCGGGAGGGACGTACGAGCAGTACTTC. Amino acids: CASSLGGLAGGTYEQYF.

This clonotype was counted many times. The V and J genes are TRBV7-9 and TRBJ2-3, with D hard to call. Trimming cost V 1 base and J 2 bases, with 13 bases left between them. This CDR3 is built from 16 residues. Looked up from germline, CDR1 is SEHNR and CDR2 is FQNEAQ (reference sequence). The chain's CDR3 is CASSLDLRRPTDTQYF. The CDR3 region has the DNA TGTGCCAGCAGCTTAGATCTCCGCCGACCCACAGATACGCAGTATTTT.

This chain joins TRBV12-3 or TRBV12-4 and TRBJ2-1, with 10 bases lining up with TRBD1. Trimming removed 6 bases from V and 10 bases from J; junction bases left unmatched: 9. This CDR3 spans 14 amino acids. CDR3 in DNA: TGTGCCAGCAGGCCCGGGACAGGGGATGGGGAGCAGTTCTTC. It codes for CASRPGTGDGEQFF.

This sequence joins TRBV12-3 or TRBV12-4 and TRBJ1-4; D gene ambiguous. This CDR3 has 14 residues. V was shortened by 4 bases and J by 0 bases, with 6 bases between the two germline ends. CDR3 nucleotides: TGTGCCAGCAGTTCCCCTCCAACTAATGAAAAACTGTTTTTT. Its translation: CASSSPPTNEKLFF.

The V gene is TRBV27, the J gene TRBJ2-7, with 13 nucleotides matching TRBD2. Germline loops: CDR1 MNHEY, CDR2 SMNVEV (reference sequence). The CDR3 loop spans 19 amino acids. The ends lost 3 bases at V and 6 bases at J; junction bases unmatched: 17. CDR3 sequence: CASSFLGLAGVIKRGEQYF. The CDR3 DNA follows: TGTGCCAGCAGTTTCCTAGGACTAGCGGGAGTGATTAAAAGGGGCGAGCAGTACTTC.

The V call is TRBV2, the J call TRBJ2-1, with D perhaps assigned TRBD1 or TRBD2 (6 bases each). Germline V CDR1 and CDR2: SNHLY, FYNNEI. This CDR3 is built from 14 residues. V was cut by 8 bases and J by 2 bases, with 13 bases left in between. Here the CDR3 reads CASLGGGPYNEQFF. CDR3 DNA sequence: TGTGCCAGCCTCGGAGGGGGTCCCTACAATGAGCAGTTCTTC. Full variable domain (rest looked up from reference TRBV2 and TRBJ2-1): EPEVTQTPSHQVTQMGQEVILRCVPISNHLYFYWYRQILGQKVEFLVSFYNNEISEKSEIFDDQFSVERPDGSNFTLKIRSTKLEDSAMYFCASLGGGPYNEQFFGPGTRLTVL.

At least ten counts were recorded for this clonotype. V usage is TRBV5-1 and J usage is TRBJ2-1, with D unclear. V shed 0 bases and J shed 6 bases, with 7 bases lying between them. There are 13 residues in the CDR3. Germline V gene data show CDR1 as SGHRS and CDR2 as YFSETQ. CDR3 in amino acids: CASSLGGANEQFF. CDR3 nucleotides: TGCGCCAGCAGCTTGGGAGGAGCCAATGAGCAGTTCTTC.

The rearrangement links TRBV12-3 or TRBV12-4 to TRBJ2-7; TRBD2 matches 10 bases. The CDR3 contains 15 residues. With 4 bases clipped from V and 2 bases from J, the junction kept 5 bases outside the gene matches. The CDR3 nucleotides read TGTGCCAGCAGTTCAGCGGGAGGGCCTGCCTACGAGCAGTACTTC. As protein: CASSSAGGPAYEQYF.

Ten or more counts support this clonotype. The chain's CDR3 is CASGLSGRRMNEQFF. Here the CDR3 DNA reads TGTGCCAGCGGGCTGAGCGGGAGACGAATGAATGAGCAGTTCTTC. The J gene is TRBJ2-1, the V gene TRBV12-3 or TRBV12-4; 8 bases agree with TRBD2. J lost 7 bases, V lost 8 bases, and 13 bases had no gene match. This CDR3 is built from 15 residues.

This clonotype occurred a few times. The chain carries TRBV27 and TRBJ1-2, with D uncertain. CDR3 length: 14 amino acids. Germline V gene data show CDR1 as MNHEY and CDR2 as SMNVEV (reference sequence). The V end was cut by 3 bases, the J end by 0 bases, with 8 bases between. CDR3 in amino acids: CASSLNRANYGYTF. In DNA, the CDR3 is TGTGCCAGCAGTTTGAACCGGGCTAACTATGGCTACACCTTC.

V and J are TRBV6-4 and TRBJ2-1; D might be TRBD1 (6 bases). Per the germline V gene, CDR1 is MRHNA and CDR2 is SNTAGT. V shed 0 bases and J shed 6 bases, with 15 bases lying between them. The CDR3 loop spans 16 amino acids. The CDR3 reads CASSDSKIGGRNEQFF. The CDR3 bases are TGTGCCAGCAGTGACTCGAAGATAGGGGGTCGCAATGAGCAGTTCTTC.

In this sample, this clonotype turned up many times. V gene TRBV5-5 combines with J gene TRBJ1-2, with a weak D call TRBD1 (6 bases). The germline V gene has CDR1 SGHKS and CDR2 YYEKEE (reference sequence). This CDR3 has 15 residues. V lost 5 bases and J lost 3, with 17 bases in between. The DNA of the CDR3 is TGTGCCAGCAGTAGTAGGGGGGATGATCACTATGGCTACACCTTC. This codes for CASSSRGDDHYGYTF.

A few counts support this clonotype. The chain is built from TRBV7-9 and TRBJ1-2; D unresolved. Germline V gives CDR1 SEHNR, CDR2 FQNEAQ (reference sequence). Deletions cut 4 bases from V and 5 bases from J, with 14 bases between. This CDR3 has 14 residues. The CDR3 coding sequence is TGTGCCAGCAGCTCAGCGGCCGGTTCTTATGGCTACACCTTC. It codes for CASSSAAGSYGYTF.

The rearrangement links TRBV9 to TRBJ2-7; 14 bases fit TRBD2. The CDR3 totals 15 residues. Trimming cost V 7 bases and J 4 bases; bases outside gene matches: 7. CDR1 is SGDLS and CDR2 is YYNGEE in the germline V gene. The CDR3 DNA reads as TGTGCCAGCGGCCCCGGGACTAGCGGGAGATACGAGCAGTACTTC. The encoded protein is CASGPGTSGRYEQYF.

The chain combines TRBV6-2 or TRBV6-3 with TRBJ2-1; 10 bases line up with TRBD1. V was pared by 10 bases and J by 6 bases, with 12 bases of the junction left unmatched. The germline V gene encodes CDR1 MNHEY and CDR2 SVGEGT. The length of the CDR3 is 15 residues. CDR3 amino acids: CATADRDRGVNEQFF. CDR3 in DNA: TGTGCCACCGCCGACCGGGACAGGGGAGTCAATGAGCAGTTCTTC.

The rearrangement joins TRBV4-3 to TRBJ2-3; no clear D gene. The CDR3 spans 14 residues. CDR1 is LGHNA, CDR2 YSLEER, per germline. V shed 1 base and J shed 0 bases, with 5 bases lying between them. CDR3 protein: CASSQGRSTDTQYF. The CDR3, as DNA: TGCGCCAGCAGCCAAGGAAGAAGCACAGATACGCAGTATTTT.

This clonotype was found a few times. Its ends do not fully match the called genes, so a read error is possible. This chain uses TRBV10-3 with TRBJ2-7, with 11 nucleotides matching TRBD1. Germline CDR1 ENHRY, CDR2 SYGVKD. CDR3 length: 16 amino acids. This chain's CDR3 is CAISIRDRGTSFEQYF. In DNA form, the CDR3 reads TGTGCCATCAGTATCCGGGACAGGGGGACTTCCTTCGAGCAGTACTTC.

The chain combines TRBV6-1 with TRBJ2-7; maybe TRBD2 (6 bases). The V end lost 6 bases, the J end lost 0 bases, and 21 bases lay between the germline ends. CDR3 length: 17 amino acids. The germline V gene has CDR1 MNHNS and CDR2 SASEGT. CDR3: CASRAEEGRQPSYEQYF. The CDR3 DNA reads TGTGCCAGCAGAGCGGAGGAGGGGAGGCAGCCCTCCTACGAGCAGTACTTC.

In this sample, this clonotype turned up a few times. The chain joins TRBV7-2 to TRBJ1-3; D remains unclear. Trimming removed 1 base at V and 0 bases at J, with 7 bases between. Germline-derived CDR1 and CDR2 are SGHTA and FQGNSA. This CDR3 region has 15 residues. The CDR3 DNA reads TGTGCCAGCAGCTTAGTTCCGGACTCTGGAAACACCATATATTTT. Translation gives CASSLVPDSGNTIYF.

J is TRBJ2-7 and V is TRBV7-8; D unresolved. Germline V CDR1 and CDR2: SGHVS, FQNEAQ. CDR3 length: 14 amino acids. The V end lost 3 bases, the J end lost 3 bases, and 12 bases lay between the germline ends. The CDR3 here is CASSLGLSHYEQYF. CDR3 nucleotides: TGTGCCAGCAGCTTGGGTCTTAGCCACTACGAGCAGTACTTC. The variable domain in full, with the rest retrieved from reference TRBV7-8 and TRBJ2-7, is GAGVSQSPRYKVAKRGQDVALRCDPISGHVSLFWYQQALGQGPEFLTYFQNEAQLDKSGLPSDRFFAERPEGSVSTLKIQRTQQEDSAVYLCASSLGLSHYEQYFGPGTRLTVT.

The rearrangement joins TRBV7-3 to TRBJ2-1; the D call may be TRBD1 or TRBD2 (5 bases each). Trimming removed 0 bases from V and 6 bases from J, with 12 bases in between. CDR3 length equals 15 residues. Germline V lookup: CDR1 SGHTA, CDR2 FQGTGA. The CDR3 loop is CASSLTGLAVNEQFF. As DNA, the CDR3 is TGTGCCAGCAGCTTAACGGGGCTAGCAGTCAATGAGCAGTTCTTC. The full variable domain, rest sourced from reference TRBV7-3 and TRBJ2-1, is GAGVSQTPSNKVTEKGKYVELRCDPISGHTALYWYRQSLGQGPEFLIYFQGTGAADDSGLPNDRFFAVRPEGSVSTLKIQRTERGDSAVYLCASSLTGLAVNEQFFGPGTRLTVL.

The table lists this clonotype with a few counts. The rearrangement links TRBV4-3 to TRBJ1-4; D might be TRBD1 (5 bases). CDR1 is LGHNA and CDR2 is YSLEER in the germline V gene. This CDR3 is built from 17 residues. Trimming stripped 0 bases from V and 4 bases from J, with 15 bases between. The CDR3 reads CASSQDDTGDRNEKLFF. The DNA for the CDR3 is TGCGCCAGCAGCCAAGATGACACCGGGGACCGTAATGAAAAACTGTTTTTT.